The rows below give T cell receptor beta chains drawn from one sample of a study of blood T cell repertoires in COVID-19. Libraries were prepared by immunoSEQ multiplex PCR; TCRdb keeps only in-frame clonotypes and omits some of them. The sample includes approximately 300,000 clones, 75% to 90% of them seen just once. Source material: peripheral blood. The receptors were gathered from a woman aged 45 to 65 with COVID-19, enrolled during active disease. CDR3s include the opening cysteine and the closing phenylalanine or tryptophan. A D gene is named only where the DNA matches it firmly. Not all rows give a size; the values are once, few, many and, for expanded clones, a class.

TRBJ2-1	TRBD2	-	TRBV24-1	CATSDRTSGNNEQFF	TGTGCCACCAGTGACCGGACTAGCGGAAACAATGAGCAGTTCTTC
TRBJ2-1	TRBD1	-	TRBV5-1	CASSLGGTGPYNEQFF	TGCGCCAGCAGCTTGGGAGGGACAGGCCCCTACAATGAGCAGTTCTTC
TRBJ2-7	-	-	TRBV5-1	CASRPRRDFAYEQYF	TGCGCCAGCAGGCCGCGGCGGGACTTCGCCTACGAGCAGTACTTC
TRBJ1-2	TRBD1	-	TRBV18	CASSIGTGVTEGYTF	TGTGCCAGCTCAATAGGGACAGGCGTTACGGAGGGCTACACCTTC
TRBJ1-3	TRBD1	once	TRBV5-6	CASSRGGTGAGNTIYF	TGTGCCAGCAGCAGGGGCGGGACAGGGGCTGGAAACACCATATATTTT
TRBJ1-1	-	-	TRBV2	CASSASGLGNTEAFF	TGTGCCAGCAGTGCCTCGGGACTCGGCAACACTGAAGCTTTCTTT
TRBJ1-2	TRBD1	-	TRBV5-1	CASSFRQGSPNYGYTF	TGCGCCAGCAGCTTTAGACAGGGGAGTCCTAACTATGGCTACACCTTC
TRBJ1-1	-	-	TRBV19	CASRNAPGNTEAFF	TGTGCCAGTAGAAACGCCCCAGGGAACACTGAAGCTTTCTTT
TRBJ1-5	TRBD1	once	TRBV19	CASSNDRVSNQPQHF	TGTGCCAGTAGTAATGACAGGGTAAGCAATCAGCCCCAGCATTTT
TRBJ2-6	-	-	TRBV3-1/TRBV3-2	CASSLRRSQSGANVLTF	TGTGCCAGCAGCCTGAGGAGGTCCCAGTCTGGGGCCAACGTCCTGACTTTC
TRBJ2-1	-	-	TRBV6-2/TRBV6-3	CASSPPELIPYNEQFF	TGTGCCAGCAGTCCCCCGGAGCTGATCCCCTACAATGAGCAGTTCTTC
TRBJ2-1	-	-	TRBV29-1	CSVGGLGASNEQFF	TGCAGCGTTGGGGGTTTGGGGGCGAGCAATGAGCAGTTCTTC
TRBJ2-2	-	-	TRBV5-4	CASSYSGITGELFF	TGTGCCAGCAGCTATAGCGGAATCACCGGGGAGCTGTTTTTT
TRBJ2-7	TRBD2	-	TRBV9	CASSGPGLAGVGEQYF	TGTGCCAGCAGCGGCCCGGGACTAGCGGGAGTGGGCGAGCAGTACTTC
TRBJ2-7	-	-	TRBV21-1	CASKKGGGSYEQYF	TGTGCCAGCAAAAAAGGGGGGGGATCCTACGAGCAGTACTTC
TRBJ2-3	-	-	TRBV4-2	CASSQDRSLGTQYF	TGTGCCAGCAGCCAAGATCGCTCGCTAGGTACGCAGTATTTT
TRBJ2-7	TRBD2	-	TRBV9	CASSTGLANEQYF	TGTGCCAGCAGCACGGGACTAGCGAACGAGCAGTACTTC
TRBJ1-5	-	-	TRBV10-1	CASSSGSPGNQPQHF	TGCGCCAGCAGTTCAGGCTCACCGGGCAATCAGCCCCAGCATTTT
TRBJ2-7	TRBD1	-	TRBV12-3/TRBV12-4	CASSLRTGYEQYF	TGTGCCAGCAGTCTACGGACAGGGTACGAGCAGTACTTC
TRBJ2-2	-	once	TRBV14	CASSQDRGTLVTGELFF	TGTGCCAGCAGCCAAGATAGAGGGACATTGGTCACCGGGGAGCTGTTTTTT
TRBJ2-1	TRBD2	-	TRBV5-1	CASSLVSSGRAGFNEQFF	TGCGCCAGCAGCTTGGTTTCTAGCGGGAGGGCCGGATTCAATGAGCAGTTCTTC
TRBJ1-3	-	-	TRBV6-5	CASTPPGSGNTIYF	TGTGCCAGCACCCCGCCGGGCTCTGGAAACACCATATATTTT
TRBJ2-1	-	once	TRBV12-3/TRBV12-4	CASRRWGLNEQFF	TGTGCCAGCAGAAGGTGGGGGCTAAATGAGCAGTTCTTC